Below, one TCR beta chain is given with its context. This clonotype was detected many times. This receptor's antigen is unknown. Base qualities are not at hand, and no much larger clone is one base apart. This entry comes from a study of spatial heterogeneity in lung cancer (dated by TCRdb to the late 2010s). For context, the study as a whole: Beta-chain transcripts were consistently detected in greater numbers than alpha-chain transcripts, which likely reflected higher beta-chain transcript abundance. In non-small cell lung cancer, the study quantitatively compared TCR alpha and beta repertoires across several tumor regions, matched nontumor lung, and blood. The study linked features of the TCR repertoire to counts of nonsynonymous mutations, which were determined by whole-exome sequencing of tumor tissue. In the raw uncorrected reads, each unique combination of TCR and UMI appeared on average more than ten times. At surgery, both alpha and beta chains were TCR-sequenced in 200 to 250 tumor regions, 64 matched nontumor lung samples and 50 to 60 PBMC samples.

Reading the label with the study, this specimen's time point is: sample taken at primary tumor resection. The donors were 60 to 80 patients from the lung TRACERx cohort who had early-stage, untreated non-small cell lung cancer. TCR sequencing used whole RNA extracted from tumor and nontumor lung tissue, or from cryopreserved PBMC samples, without cell sorting. A patient was chosen for TCR sequencing only when enough RNA was available from at least two tumor regions. The paper as a whole reports these results and caveats: Confirming at a functional level the hypothesis that regional TCRs recognize regional mutations was considered to require additional single-cell paired TCR alpha and beta sequencing. Ubiquitous expanded tumor TCRs were found in blood more often at tumor resection than at routine follow-up.

The CDR3 starts with the cysteine, ends with the phenylalanine, and has 11 residues. Only the CDR3 portion is preserved as DNA: 33 bases, with reading frame beginning at the first base. The V and J ends are trimmed by 4 bases and 8 bases, leaving 11 bases between them. The germline V gene supplies CDR1 SQVTM and CDR2 ANQGSEA. Receptor amplification or capture employed 5' RACE. Sequencing instrument: NextSeq 500. The TCR library protocol attached a unique molecular identifier to each TCR cDNA molecule to allow correction of PCR and sequencing errors. As for how the authors treated the data: Decombinator tools were used for TCR identification, UMI-based error correction and CDR3 extraction. Expanded TCRs were defined as those above a frequency of 2 per 1,000, corresponding to the top 1% of the tumor frequency distribution. Each repertoire was subsampled 100 times to 5,000 TCRs, after which Renyi diversity was computed with the R vegan package. To build CDR3 similarity networks, amino acid triplet string-kernel similarity was used, and CDR3s were connected when their pairwise similarity was above 0.82. In-frame beta chains were kept once TCRdb had trimmed the public reads at Q25 with fastp and called clones with MiXCR. Duplicate CDR3 protein sequences are folded into a single record with the most common DNA and genes. The V and J calls here are based on TCRdb, not the publication. The sample table contains 40,000 to 50,000 distinct CDR3 sequences; only one count was recorded for roughly 13% of them. The ten largest clonotypes hold around 56% of the sample.

The rearranged chain carries TRBV29-1 and TRBJ1-2, with no reliable assignment of the D segment. This sequence originates from a male donor with early-stage non-small cell lung cancer. Specimen: PBMCs, collected at surgery. The CDR3 region reads CSVVGVLGYTF. In nucleotide form, the sequence is TGCAGCGTTGTTGGGGTGTTGGGCTACACCTTC. With the portions outside the CDR3 filled from the reference TRBV29-1 and TRBJ1-2 genes, the complete variable region becomes SAVISQKPSRDICQRGTSLTIQCQVDSQVTMMFWYRQQPGQSLTLIATANQGSEATYESGFVIDKFPISRPNLTFSTLTVSNMSPEDSSIYLCSVVGVLGYTFGSGTRLTVV.